The sequence of this T cell receptor (beta chain) was determined in a study of blood T cells in healthy people across ages. This clonotype has a handful of counts. With a J-beta primer mix and a sample-barcoded 5' primer, a second PCR ran about 6 to 11 cycles. TCRdb redid the calling of the 5' RACE reads with MiXCR, one entry per CDR3 protein. This table holds roughly 1,100,000 distinct CDR3 sequences, 25% found once. CDR1 MNHEY and CDR2 SVGAGI come from the germline V gene. The CDR3 totals 13 residues. This same sample was also taken into another study, of T cells of mothers and their children. That work adds: With unrelated pairs as the comparison, related mother-child pairs had a slightly higher overlap that was not significant.

Specimen: blood. The origin of this receptor is a girl aged 2-15 years in good health. The gene calls are TRBV6-5 and TRBJ2-5; no definite D call. The end of the DNA fits TRBJ2-1 better, so the J call may be wrong. In DNA form, the CDR3 reads TGTGCCAGCAGTTACGCGCGCCCCCAGGAGCAGTTCTTC. It translates to CASSYARPQEQFF.